The 13 T cell receptor beta chains below come from one sample, sequenced in a study of blood T cell repertoires in COVID-19. Using immunoSEQ multiplex PCR, the repertoire was profiled, and TCRdb retains in-frame clones only, with some absent. The sample records 200,000 to 250,000 clones, around 90% being singletons. The sample consisted of peripheral blood. The receptors here all came from a man aged 25 to 45 with COVID-19, enrolled during active disease.

In this sample, this clone turned up once. The chain recombines TRBV6-2 or TRBV6-3 with TRBJ1-2, with 8 bases fitting TRBD1. CDR1 is MNHEY, CDR2 SVGEGT, per germline. This CDR3 spans 13 amino acids. The J segment lost 7 bases and the V segment lost 5 bases, leaving 6 bases of the junction unmatched. CDR3 coding DNA: TGTGCCAGCAGTCTGGACAGGGTGTTTGGCTACACCTTC. Translation: CASSLDRVFGYTF.

The chain recombines TRBV5-3 with TRBJ2-1; D is possibly TRBD1 (5 bases). TRBV5-3 is an ORF for which the function is uncertain. V was cut by 1 base and J by 6 bases, with 29 bases left in between. CDR3 length: 20 amino acids. Here the CDR3 reads CARSLRGRRLVFSNSNEQFF. The DNA for the CDR3 is TGTGCCAGAAGCTTGAGGGGTCGTCGTCTCGTCTTCTCAAACAGCAATGAGCAGTTCTTC.

This clone was counted once. In DNA, the CDR3 is TGTGCCACCAGTGACACAAGTCAGCCCCAGCATTTT. Protein sequence: CATSDTSQPQHF. This rearrangement joins TRBV24-1 to TRBJ1-5; no definite D call. This CDR3 is built from 12 residues. Trimming pared 4 bases from V and 6 bases from J, leaving 6 bases between. CDR1 KGHDR and CDR2 SFDVKD come from the germline V gene.

The chain is built from TRBV7-9 and TRBJ1-2; D gene unclear. Germline lookup yields CDR1 SEHNR and CDR2 FQNEAQ (reference sequence). V lost 1 base to trimming and J lost 4 bases, with 7 bases between them. This CDR3 spans 13 amino acids. CDR3 sequence: CASSLDDTYGYTF. The CDR3 DNA sequence: TGTGCCAGCAGCTTAGATGACACCTATGGCTACACCTTC. Based on the CDR3 plus reference TRBV7-9 and TRBJ1-2, the full variable domain is DTGVSQNPRHKITKRGQNVTFRCDPISEHNRLYWYRQTLGQGPEFLTYFQNEAQLEKSRLLSDRFSAERPKGSFSTLEIQRTEQGDSAMYLCASSLDDTYGYTFGSGTRLTVV.

This clone was seen a single time. The rearrangement links TRBV7-2 to TRBJ2-7, with TRBD2 as a possible D gene (6 bases). CDR3 size: 14 residues. The V end lost 1 base, the J end lost 2 bases, and 9 bases lay between the germline ends. Germline values: CDR1 SGHTA, CDR2 FQGNSA. The CDR3: CASSLVSGAYEQYF. CDR3 DNA sequence: TGTGCCAGCAGCTTAGTTTCGGGGGCCTACGAGCAGTACTTC.

The J gene is TRBJ2-1, the V gene TRBV5-1, with 7 bases aligning to TRBD2. The length of the CDR3 is 16 residues. With 4 bases clipped from V and 5 bases from J, the junction kept 12 bases outside the gene matches. Germline CDR1 and CDR2: SGHRS and YFSETQ. The CDR3 region has the DNA TGCGCCAGCAGCCCGGAGGGTTTGGGACTAAACAATGAGCAGTTCTTC. It yields the protein CASSPEGLGLNNEQFF.

This sequence joins TRBV16 and TRBJ2-1, with D uncertain. V lost 2 bases to trimming and J lost 0 bases, with 8 bases between them. This CDR3 spans 15 amino acids. Germline V gene lookup returns CDR1 KGHSY and CDR2 FQNENV. This CDR3 is CASSQGQSSYNEQFF. The DNA for the CDR3 is TGTGCCAGCAGCCAAGGGCAGAGCTCCTACAATGAGCAGTTCTTC.

A single count supports this clone. At the DNA level, this CDR3 is encoded by other sequences in the same sample as well. The chain uses TRBV7-9 and TRBJ2-3, with D perhaps matching TRBD2 (6 bases). From germline, CDR1 is SEHNR and CDR2 FQNEAQ (reference sequence). V gave up 5 bases and J gave up 0 bases, with 12 bases separating them. CDR3 length: 15 residues. This CDR3 is CASSPLGGSTDTQYF. The CDR3 nucleotides are TGTGCCAGCAGCCCACTGGGAGGTAGCACAGATACGCAGTATTTT.

CDR3 amino acids: CASSLSAGNGNTIYF. DNA of the CDR3: TGCGCCAGCAGCTTGTCGGCCGGGAATGGAAACACCATATATTTT. The chain employs TRBV5-1 and TRBJ1-3; D is unclear. Germline assignment: CDR1 SGHRS and CDR2 YFSETQ. The ends were cut back, 1 base at V and 3 bases at J, with 11 bases in the middle. The length of the CDR3 is 15 residues. The whole variable domain, remainder taken from reference TRBV5-1 and TRBJ1-3, is KAGVTQTPRYLIKTRGQQVTLSCSPISGHRSVSWYQQTPGQGLQFLFEYFSETQRNKGNFPGRFSGRQFSNSRSEMNVSTLELGDSALYLCASSLSAGNGNTIYFGEGSWLTVV.

The chain recombines TRBV7-2 with TRBJ2-7; a possible D gene is TRBD1 (6 bases). V lost 4 bases, J lost 2 bases, and 9 bases lay in between. Germline V CDR1 and CDR2: SGHTA, FQGNSA. CDR3 size: 13 residues. The CDR3 here is CASSSTGTYEQYF. In DNA form, the CDR3 reads TGTGCCAGCAGCTCCACAGGGACCTACGAGCAGTACTTC.

This clone was recorded once. V gene TRBV19 combines with J gene TRBJ2-7, with TRBD1 identical over 8 bases. This CDR3 is built from 15 residues. Germline CDR1 and CDR2: LNHDA and SQIVND (reference sequence). Trimming at V came to 1 base and at J to 0 bases, leaving 2 bases not matched to a gene. The CDR3 nucleotides are TGTGCCAGTAGTATAGGGACAGGGAGCTCCTACGAGCAGTACTTC. It is translated as CASSIGTGSSYEQYF.

V gene TRBV19 combines with J gene TRBJ1-2, with 8 bases lining up with TRBD1. The CDR3 covers 15 residues. The germline gives CDR1 LNHDA, CDR2 SQIVND (reference sequence). V was clipped by 6 bases and J by 2 bases; unmatched bases: 8. The CDR3 DNA is TGTGCCAGTAGGTCCCATCGACAGGGGAACTATGGCTACACCTTC. Residues: CASRSHRQGNYGYTF.

This rearrangement joins TRBV9 to TRBJ2-2; 7 bases fit TRBD2. This CDR3 region has 16 residues. The junction had 3 bases not matched to a gene; V was cut back by 0 bases and J by 1 base. Germline V lookup: CDR1 SGDLS, CDR2 YYNGEE. CDR3 sequence (DNA): TGTGCCAGCAGCGTAGCTGAGCGGGAGAACACCGGGGAGCTGTTTTTT. This gives the protein CASSVAERENTGELFF.